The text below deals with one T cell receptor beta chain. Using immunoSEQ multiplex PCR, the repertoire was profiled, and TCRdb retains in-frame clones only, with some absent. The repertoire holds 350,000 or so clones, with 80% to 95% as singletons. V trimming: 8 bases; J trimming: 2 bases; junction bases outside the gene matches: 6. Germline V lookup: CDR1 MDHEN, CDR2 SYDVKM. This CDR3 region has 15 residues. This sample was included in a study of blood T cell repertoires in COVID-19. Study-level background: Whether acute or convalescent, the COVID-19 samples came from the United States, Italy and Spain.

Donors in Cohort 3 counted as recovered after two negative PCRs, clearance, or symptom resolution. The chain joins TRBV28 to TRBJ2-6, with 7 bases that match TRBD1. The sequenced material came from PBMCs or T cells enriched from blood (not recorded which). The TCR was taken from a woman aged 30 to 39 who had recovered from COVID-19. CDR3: CASVHRGPGANVLTF. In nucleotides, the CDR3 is TGTGCCAGCGTACACAGGGGACCTGGGGCCAACGTCCTGACTTTC.